This TCR beta chain was profiled in a study of T cells in localized non-small cell lung cancer. Notes on this clone: The antigen remains undetermined.

The assay was immunoSEQ multiplex PCR, and TCRdb's table has in-frame clones only and misses some. The sample gives approximately 22,000 clones, around 85% of which show up once; over 20% is in the top ten. Findings of the study overall: Among the tissues sampled, uninvolved adjacent lung had the highest T cell clonality, above tumor. Sequencing was limited to one tumor region, leaving the possibility of heterogeneity open. Out of the top 100 tumor clones, a median around 56 were seen in adjacent lung.

V was pared by 3 bases and J by 9 bases, with 5 bases between. Germline CDR1 reads MNHEY; CDR2 reads SMNVEV (reference sequence). This CDR3 spans 11 amino acids. The sample in question was PBMCs, obtained before any cancer treatment. V usage is TRBV27 and J usage is TRBJ1-4, with no clear D. The sequence derives from a man aged 40 to 70 with stage II squamous cell lung carcinoma. DNA of the CDR3: TGTGCCAGCAGTTTTGGCCAAAAACTGTTTTTT. It is translated as CASSFGQKLFF.